This TCR beta chain was captured by sequencing in a study of blood T cell repertoires in COVID-19. The assay was immunoSEQ multiplex PCR, and TCRdb's table has in-frame clones only and misses some. Of hundreds of thousands of clones listed, about 88% were seen once; the top ten hold approximately 1.5%. Of note for this clone: Other nucleotide sequences from this sample produce the same CDR3.

This clonotype originated in a young woman who had been exposed to COVID-19. The specimen sequenced was PBMCs or T cells enriched from blood (not recorded which).

Here the CDR3 reads CASSVGGYQETQYF. The CDR3 coding sequence is TGTGCCAGCAGCGTAGGAGGTTATCAAGAGACCCAGTACTTC. The chain links TRBV9 to TRBJ2-5; the D is unclear. V was shortened by 0 bases and J by 2 bases, with 8 bases between the two germline ends. Germline loops: CDR1 SGDLS, CDR2 YYNGEE. The CDR3 has 14 residues.